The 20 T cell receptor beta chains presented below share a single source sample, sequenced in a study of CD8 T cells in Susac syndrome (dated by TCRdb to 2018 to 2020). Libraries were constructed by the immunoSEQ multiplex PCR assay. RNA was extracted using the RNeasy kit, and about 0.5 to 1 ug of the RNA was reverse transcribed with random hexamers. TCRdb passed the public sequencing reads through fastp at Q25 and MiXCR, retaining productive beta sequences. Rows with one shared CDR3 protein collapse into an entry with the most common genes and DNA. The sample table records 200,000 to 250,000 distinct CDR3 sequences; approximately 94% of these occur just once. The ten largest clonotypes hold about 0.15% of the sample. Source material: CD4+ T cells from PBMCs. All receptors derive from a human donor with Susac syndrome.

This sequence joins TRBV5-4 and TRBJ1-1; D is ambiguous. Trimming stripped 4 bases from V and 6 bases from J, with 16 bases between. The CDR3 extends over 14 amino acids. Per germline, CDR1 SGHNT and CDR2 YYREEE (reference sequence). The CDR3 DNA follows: TGTGCCAGCAGCCCGGAAAGGTTATGGGCTGAAGCTTTCTTT. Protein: CASSPERLWAEAFF.

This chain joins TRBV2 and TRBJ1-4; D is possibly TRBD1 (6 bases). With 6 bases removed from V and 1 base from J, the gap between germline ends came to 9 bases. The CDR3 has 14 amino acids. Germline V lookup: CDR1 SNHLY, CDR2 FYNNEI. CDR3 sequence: CASSRTETNEKLFF. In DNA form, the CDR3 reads TGTGCCAGCAGCAGGACAGAAACTAATGAAAAACTGTTTTTT.

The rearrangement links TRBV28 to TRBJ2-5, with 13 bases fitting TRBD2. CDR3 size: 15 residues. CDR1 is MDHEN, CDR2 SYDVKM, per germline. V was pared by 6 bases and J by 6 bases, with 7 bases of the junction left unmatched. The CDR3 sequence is CASSLTSGGQQTQYF. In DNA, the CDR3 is TGTGCCAGCAGCCTGACTAGCGGGGGGCAGCAGACCCAGTACTTC.

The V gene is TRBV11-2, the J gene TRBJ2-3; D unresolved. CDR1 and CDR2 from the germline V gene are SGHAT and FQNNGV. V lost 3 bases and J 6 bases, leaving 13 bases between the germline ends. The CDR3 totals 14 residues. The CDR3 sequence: CASSFQGTWDTQYF. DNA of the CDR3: TGTGCCAGCAGCTTCCAAGGAACCTGGGATACGCAGTATTTT.

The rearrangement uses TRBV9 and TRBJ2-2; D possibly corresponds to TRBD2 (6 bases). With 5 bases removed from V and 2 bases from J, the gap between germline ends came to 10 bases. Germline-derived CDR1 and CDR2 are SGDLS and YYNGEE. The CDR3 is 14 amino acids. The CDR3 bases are TGTGCCAGCAGAAAGGGAGGAAACACCGGGGAGCTGTTTTTT. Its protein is CASRKGGNTGELFF.

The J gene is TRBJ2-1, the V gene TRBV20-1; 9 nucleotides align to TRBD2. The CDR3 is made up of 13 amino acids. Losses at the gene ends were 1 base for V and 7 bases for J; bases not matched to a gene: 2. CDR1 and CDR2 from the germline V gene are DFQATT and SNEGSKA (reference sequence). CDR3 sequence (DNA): TGCAGTGCTAGAGGGCGGGGGGGGAATGAGCAGTTCTTC. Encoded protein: CSARGRGGNEQFF.

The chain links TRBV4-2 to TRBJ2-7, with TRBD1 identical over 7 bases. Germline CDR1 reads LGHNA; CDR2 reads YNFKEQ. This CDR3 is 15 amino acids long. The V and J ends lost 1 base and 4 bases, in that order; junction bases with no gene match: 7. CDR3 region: CASSQVDRVGYEQYF. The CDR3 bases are TGTGCCAGCAGCCAAGTCGACAGGGTAGGGTACGAGCAGTACTTC.

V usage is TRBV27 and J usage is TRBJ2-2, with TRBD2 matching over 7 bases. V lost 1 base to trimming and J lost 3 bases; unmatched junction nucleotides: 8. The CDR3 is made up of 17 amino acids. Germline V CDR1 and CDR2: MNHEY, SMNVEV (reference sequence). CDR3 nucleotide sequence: TGTGCCAGCAGTTTATATGGCGGGGGAGCTTACACCGGGGAGCTGTTTTTT. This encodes CASSLYGGGAYTGELFF.

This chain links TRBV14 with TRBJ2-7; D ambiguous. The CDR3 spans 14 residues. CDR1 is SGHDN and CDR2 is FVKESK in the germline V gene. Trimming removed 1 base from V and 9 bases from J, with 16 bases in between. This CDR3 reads CASSQGRGIHSQYF. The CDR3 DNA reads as TGTGCCAGCAGCCAAGGTCGAGGCATCCACTCGCAGTACTTC.

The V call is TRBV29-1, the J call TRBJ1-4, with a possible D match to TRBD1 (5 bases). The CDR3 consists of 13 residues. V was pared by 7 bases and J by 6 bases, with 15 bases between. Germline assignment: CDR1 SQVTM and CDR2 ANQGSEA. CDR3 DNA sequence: TGCAGCGCTAGTGACAGAGCCGATGAAAAACTGTTTTTT. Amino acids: CSASDRADEKLFF.

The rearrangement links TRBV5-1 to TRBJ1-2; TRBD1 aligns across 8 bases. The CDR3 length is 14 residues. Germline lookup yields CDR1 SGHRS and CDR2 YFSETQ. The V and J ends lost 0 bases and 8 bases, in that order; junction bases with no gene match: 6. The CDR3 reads CASSLDARGRGYTF. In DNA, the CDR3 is TGCGCCAGCAGCTTGGACGCCAGGGGGCGAGGCTACACCTTC.

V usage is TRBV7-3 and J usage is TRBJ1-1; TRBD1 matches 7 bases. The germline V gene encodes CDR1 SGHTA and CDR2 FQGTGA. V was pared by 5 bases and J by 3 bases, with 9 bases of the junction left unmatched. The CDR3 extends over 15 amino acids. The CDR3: CASSPGGTEDTEAFF. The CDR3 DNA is TGTGCCAGCAGCCCCGGGGGGACAGAGGACACTGAAGCTTTCTTT.

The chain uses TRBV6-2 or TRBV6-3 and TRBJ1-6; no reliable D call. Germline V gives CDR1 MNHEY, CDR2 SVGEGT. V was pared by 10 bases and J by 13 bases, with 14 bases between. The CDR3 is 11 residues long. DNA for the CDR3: TGTGCCACTTCGACTCCCGAGCCCCTCCACTTT. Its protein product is CATSTPEPLHF.

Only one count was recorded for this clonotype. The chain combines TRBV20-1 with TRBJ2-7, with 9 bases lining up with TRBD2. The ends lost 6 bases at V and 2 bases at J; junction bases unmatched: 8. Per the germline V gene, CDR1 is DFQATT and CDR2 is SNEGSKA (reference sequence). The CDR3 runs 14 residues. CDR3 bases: TGCAGTGCCAAAAGCGGGGGGCTACCCTACGAGCAGTACTTC. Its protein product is CSAKSGGLPYEQYF.

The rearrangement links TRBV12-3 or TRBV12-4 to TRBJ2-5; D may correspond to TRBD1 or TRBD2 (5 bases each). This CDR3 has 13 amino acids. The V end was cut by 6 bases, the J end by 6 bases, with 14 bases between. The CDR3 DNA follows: TGTGCCAGCAGCCCCCTTCAGGGACAGACCCAGTACTTC. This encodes CASSPLQGQTQYF.

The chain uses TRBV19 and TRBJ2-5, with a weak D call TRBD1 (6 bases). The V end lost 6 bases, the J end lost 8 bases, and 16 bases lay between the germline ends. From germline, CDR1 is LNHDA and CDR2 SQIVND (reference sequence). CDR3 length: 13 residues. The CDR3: CASSETRGDTQYF. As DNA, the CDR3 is TGTGCCAGTAGCGAAACCAGGGGAGATACCCAGTACTTC.

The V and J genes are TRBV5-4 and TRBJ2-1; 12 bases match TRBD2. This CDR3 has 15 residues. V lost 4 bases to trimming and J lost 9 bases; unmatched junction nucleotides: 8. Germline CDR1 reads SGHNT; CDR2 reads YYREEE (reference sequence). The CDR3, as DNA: TGTGCCAGCAGCCCGACTAGCGGGGGCAGGGGTGAGCAGTTCTTC. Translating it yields CASSPTSGGRGEQFF.

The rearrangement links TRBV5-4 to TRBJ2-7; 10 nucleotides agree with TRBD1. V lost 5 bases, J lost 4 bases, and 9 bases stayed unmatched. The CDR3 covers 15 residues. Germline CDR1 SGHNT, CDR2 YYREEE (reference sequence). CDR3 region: CASRDGQGGRYEQYF. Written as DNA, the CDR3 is TGTGCCAGCAGGGATGGACAGGGGGGGAGGTACGAGCAGTACTTC.

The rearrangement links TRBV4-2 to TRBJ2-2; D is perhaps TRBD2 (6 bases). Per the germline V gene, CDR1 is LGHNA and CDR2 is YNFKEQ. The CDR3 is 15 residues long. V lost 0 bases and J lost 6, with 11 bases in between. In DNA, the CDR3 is TGTGCCAGCAGCCAAGATGGCGGGACCGCCGGGGAGCTGTTTTTT. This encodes CASSQDGGTAGELFF.

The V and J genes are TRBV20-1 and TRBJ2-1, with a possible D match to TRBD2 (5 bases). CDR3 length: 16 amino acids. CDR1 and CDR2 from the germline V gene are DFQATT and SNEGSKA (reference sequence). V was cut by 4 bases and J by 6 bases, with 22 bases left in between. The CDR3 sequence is CSAIRETRLDFNEQFF. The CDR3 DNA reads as TGCAGTGCTATTCGAGAAACTAGGCTTGATTTCAATGAGCAGTTCTTC.